Each of the 32 T cell receptor beta chains below was sequenced from the same sample in a study of blood T cells in healthy people across ages. Sample-barcoded 5' priming and a J-beta primer mix drove a second PCR of roughly 6 to 12 cycles. One entry per CDR3 protein, called by TCRdb with MiXCR from the 5' RACE reads. The sample records fewer than 900,000 distinct CDR3 sequences, about 40% being singletons. Material: blood. The origin of the receptors is a woman aged 60 to 75 in good health.

The rearrangement links TRBV28 to TRBJ1-4, with D unresolved. Trimming shortened V by 4 bases and J by 4 bases, and 13 bases separated the two germline ends. CDR3 size: 15 residues. Germline V gene sequence: CDR1 MDHEN, CDR2 SYDVKM. CDR3 bases: TGTGCCAGCAGTTCCCCCTTTAGCCTTAATGAAAAACTGTTTTTT. Amino acids: CASSSPFSLNEKLFF.

This clonotype occurred a few times. The chain employs TRBV12-3 or TRBV12-4 and TRBJ2-3; 8 bases align to TRBD2. Trimming took 7 bases from V and 1 from J; bases not matched to a gene: 7. This CDR3 region has 15 residues. CDR3: CASNPSGGRTDTQYF. CDR3 bases: TGTGCCAGCAACCCGAGCGGGGGACGCACAGATACGCAGTATTTT.

The chain combines TRBV6-1 with TRBJ1-2; no definite D call. Germline-derived CDR1 and CDR2 are MNHNS and SASEGT. Trimming shortened V by 0 bases and J by 6 bases, and 5 bases separated the two germline ends. This CDR3 has 12 amino acids. Here the CDR3 reads CASSEAGNGYTF. For the CDR3, the DNA is TGTGCCAGCAGTGAAGCGGGGAATGGCTACACCTTC.

This clonotype was counted a few times. The CDR3 DNA is TGCGCCAGCAGCTTGGCCCCCCTAGCGGGGGGAGAGACCCAGTACTTC. This gives the protein CASSLAPLAGGETQYF. The rearrangement uses TRBV5-1 and TRBJ2-5; 11 bases map to TRBD2. The CDR3 consists of 16 residues. V shed 0 bases, J shed 4 bases, and the junction held 5 bases outside the gene matches. Per the germline V gene, CDR1 is SGHRS and CDR2 is YFSETQ.

The V call is TRBV14, the J call TRBJ2-5, with D unresolved. Germline CDR1 reads SGHDN; CDR2 reads FVKESK. Deletions cut 6 bases from V and 5 bases from J, with 10 bases between. The CDR3 has 12 residues. This CDR3 is CASSKLRETQYF. Here the CDR3 DNA reads TGTGCCAGCAGTAAGCTGAGGGAGACCCAGTACTTC.

This clonotype came up many times. A read error is possible here, since a much larger clone lies one base away. The chain recombines TRBV6-2 or TRBV6-3 with TRBJ2-3, with D perhaps matching TRBD2 (5 bases). Germline V gene lookup returns CDR1 MNHEY and CDR2 SVGEGT. Deletions cut 4 bases from V and 2 bases from J, with 16 bases between. The CDR3 runs 16 residues. CDR3 loop: CASSSGNCGNTDTQYF. CDR3 coding DNA: TGTGCCAGCAGTTCGGGAAACTGCGGAAACACAGATACGCAGTATTTT.

This clonotype was detected ten times or more. The rearrangement links TRBV6-5 to TRBJ2-5; 13 nucleotides match TRBD2. With V trimmed by 1 base and J by 4 bases, 6 bases remained unmatched. Germline CDR1 reads MNHEY; CDR2 reads SVGAGI. The CDR3 spans 17 residues. The CDR3 loop is CASSYLGLAGSGETQYF. The CDR3 DNA reads TGTGCCAGCAGTTACTTGGGACTAGCGGGGAGTGGAGAGACCCAGTACTTC.

This clonotype showed up just a few times. The chain uses TRBV24-1 and TRBJ2-3; no definite D call. The length of the CDR3 is 15 residues. CDR1 is KGHDR and CDR2 is SFDVKD in the germline V gene. Deletions cut 4 bases from V and 1 base from J, with 11 bases between. CDR3: CATSESGRGTDTQYF. CDR3 nucleotides: TGTGCCACCAGTGAGTCAGGCCGCGGCACAGATACGCAGTATTTT.

This clonotype came up a few times. For the CDR3, the DNA is TGTGCCAGCTCACCCGCAGGCGGATACCAAGAGACCCAGTACTTC. Protein: CASSPAGGYQETQYF. This chain connects TRBV18 to TRBJ2-5; no clear D gene. The V end lost 3 bases, the J end lost 0 bases, and 11 bases lay between the germline ends. The CDR3 has 15 amino acids. The V gene's germline CDR1 is KGHSH and CDR2 LQKENI.

This clonotype was counted a few times. The chain links TRBV5-1 to TRBJ2-2; D tentatively fits TRBD1 or TRBD2 (5 bases each). Germline V gene sequence: CDR1 SGHRS, CDR2 YFSETQ. Trimming took off 4 bases at V and 3 bases at J, with 16 bases between the two ends. There are 16 residues in the CDR3. In DNA, the CDR3 is TGCGCCAGCAGCCAGGCCGGGACCCCCGACACCGGGGAGCTGTTTTTT. Encoded protein: CASSQAGTPDTGELFF.

The table lists this clonotype with a few counts. The chain is built from TRBV6-2 or TRBV6-3 and TRBJ2-7; D is perhaps TRBD1 (6 bases). The CDR3 spans 15 residues. The V gene lost 2 bases and the J gene lost 0 bases, with 11 bases spanning the gap. Germline values: CDR1 MNHEY, CDR2 SVGEGT. CDR3 sequence reads: CASSYRWTDSYEQYF. The CDR3 DNA reads as TGTGCCAGCAGTTACAGATGGACAGACTCCTACGAGCAGTACTTC.

Points on this clonotype: One end of the junction is discordant with germline, which a read error may explain. The genes are TRBV10-3 and TRBJ2-3; weak D call: TRBD2 (5 bases). CDR1 and CDR2 (germline): ENHRY, SYGVKD. The CDR3 runs 14 residues. CDR3: CAIREPGDTDAQYF. CDR3 nucleotide sequence: TGTGCCATTAGGGAGCCAGGTGACACAGATGCGCAGTATTTT.

The chain uses TRBV7-9 and TRBJ2-1, with D perhaps matching TRBD2 (6 bases). Trimming left V 4 bases short and J 13 bases short, with 23 bases between. CDR1 and CDR2 from the germline V gene are SEHNR and FQNEAQ (reference sequence). CDR3 length equals 15 residues. The CDR3 region has the DNA TGTGCCAGCAGCTCCCGGGGGTCAAGCGCAGAGACCCAGTTCTTC. It yields the protein CASSSRGSSAETQFF.

As concerns this clonotype: With a much larger clone just one base away, this may be a read error. DNA of the CDR3: TGCAGTCACTCGGGACAGGGCTACAATGGGCAGTTCTTC. Its protein is CSHSGQGYNGQFF. The genes are TRBV20-1 and TRBJ2-1, with TRBD1 identical over 9 bases. The CDR3 loop spans 13 amino acids. Germline values: CDR1 DFQATT, CDR2 SNEGSKA (reference sequence).

The chain has TRBV6-6 and TRBJ2-7; D possibly matches TRBD1 or TRBD2 (5 bases each). The DNA end lines up better with TRBJ2-5; the J call may be wrong. Germline V gene data show CDR1 as MNHNY and CDR2 as SVGAGI (reference sequence). This CDR3 comprises 14 residues. CDR3 residues: CASRYRGTAGTQYF. As DNA, the CDR3 is TGTGCCAGCAGGTACCGGGGCACCGCGGGGACCCAGTACTTC.

The V and J genes are TRBV4-1 and TRBJ1-2, with no clear D. This CDR3 spans 16 amino acids. The ends were cut back, 0 bases at V and 0 bases at J, with 11 bases in the middle. CDR1 MGHRA and CDR2 YSYEKL come from the germline V gene. The chain's CDR3 is CASSQERLPANYGYTF. The CDR3 bases are TGCGCCAGCAGCCAAGAACGACTGCCCGCTAACTATGGCTACACCTTC.

This clonotype was seen a few times. The V call is TRBV20-1, the J call TRBJ2-1; TRBD2 aligns across 8 bases. The CDR3 length is 15 residues. V shed 3 bases and J 2 bases; nucleotides not matched to a gene: 6. Germline V gene data show CDR1 as DFQATT and CDR2 as SNEGSKA (reference sequence). In DNA, the CDR3 is TGCAGTGCTAGCCCACGGGGGGGTCCCTACAATGAGCAGTTCTTC. Residues: CSASPRGGPYNEQFF.

This chain uses TRBV20-1 with TRBJ2-5; 10 positions match TRBD2. This CDR3 comprises 13 residues. The V gene end was trimmed by 8 bases and the J gene end by 4 bases; junction bases not matched to a gene: 7. Germline assignment: CDR1 DFQATT and CDR2 SNEGSKA (reference sequence). CDR3 in amino acids: CSQSGRVGETQYF. CDR3 coding DNA: TGCAGTCAGAGCGGGAGGGTAGGAGAGACCCAGTACTTC.

V gene TRBV20-1 combines with J gene TRBJ2-5; the D gene is possibly TRBD1 (5 bases). The length of the CDR3 is 16 residues. Germline-derived CDR1 and CDR2 are DFQATT and SNEGSKA (reference sequence). The V end lost 0 bases, the J end lost 1 base, and 15 bases lay between the germline ends. This CDR3 is CSAREFRRAFQETQYF. In DNA form, the CDR3 reads TGCAGTGCTAGAGAGTTTCGCAGGGCCTTCCAAGAGACCCAGTACTTC.

The rearrangement links TRBV3-1 to TRBJ1-6, with 7 bases lining up with TRBD1. CDR1 and CDR2 from the germline V gene are LGHDT and YNNKEL (reference sequence). Trimming removed 4 bases from V and 10 bases from J; junction bases left unmatched: 7. The CDR3 has 14 amino acids. The CDR3 protein is CASSPVGGGSPLHF. CDR3 nucleotides: TGTGCCAGCAGCCCAGTGGGAGGGGGCTCACCCCTCCACTTT.

The chain joins TRBV28 to TRBJ2-7; TRBD1 matches 10 bases. The CDR3 contains 14 residues. CDR1 is MDHEN and CDR2 is SYDVKM in the germline V gene. Trimming cost V 6 bases and J 6 bases; bases outside gene matches: 8. CDR3 sequence: CASRSGTGVFEQYF. The CDR3 coding sequence is TGTGCCAGCAGATCCGGGACAGGGGTTTTCGAGCAGTACTTC.

The rearrangement links TRBV7-2 to TRBJ2-1; TRBD2 matches at 10 bases. The CDR3 runs 16 residues. V lost 4 bases to trimming and J lost 5 bases; unmatched junction nucleotides: 8. Germline lookup yields CDR1 SGHTA and CDR2 FQGNSA. CDR3 in DNA: TGTGCCAGCAGCTCCTCTAGCGGGAGAAACCACAATGAGCAGTTCTTC. It specifies CASSSSSGRNHNEQFF. The full variable domain, in which reference TRBV7-2 and TRBJ2-1 provide the parts outside the CDR3, is GAGVSQSPSNKVTEKGKDVELRCDPISGHTALYWYRQSLGQGLEFLIYFQGNSAPDKSGLPSDRFSAERTGGSVSTLTIQRTQQEDSAVYLCASSSSSGRNHNEQFFGPGTRLTVL.

Only a few counts were recorded for this clonotype. The chain joins TRBV3-1 to TRBJ2-7; D is tentatively TRBD1 or TRBD2 (5 bases each). The germline gives CDR1 LGHDT, CDR2 YNNKEL (reference sequence). This CDR3 comprises 14 residues. V lost 4 bases and J lost 7, with 17 bases in between. The CDR3 DNA sequence: TGTGCCAGCAGCCCATTTGGGGGAATGAGAGAGCAGTACTTC. Protein: CASSPFGGMREQYF.

As concerns this clonotype: Relative to the germline gene, one junction end is altered; a read error may explain this. The J gene is TRBJ1-2, the V gene TRBV6-1; D remains unclear. The CDR3 totals 15 residues. Germline-derived CDR1 and CDR2 are MNHNS and SASEGT. The chain's CDR3 is CASGEVLLQAYGYTF. For the CDR3, the DNA is TGTGCCAGCGGTGAAGTACTTCTGCAGGCCTATGGCTACACCTTC.

The chain has TRBV9 and TRBJ2-3, with TRBD2 matching over 10 bases. Germline V lookup: CDR1 SGDLS, CDR2 YYNGEE. V shed 6 bases, J shed 2 bases, and the junction held 9 bases outside the gene matches. This CDR3 has 16 amino acids. CDR3 nucleotide sequence: TGTGCCAGCACCCCGGCTAGCGGGGGCAACACAGATACGCAGTATTTT. Translating it yields CASTPASGGNTDTQYF. The full variable domain, with the rest looked up from reference TRBV9 and TRBJ2-3, is DSGVTQTPKHLITATGQRVTLRCSPRSGDLSVYWYQQSLDQGLQFLIQYYNGEERAKGNILERFSAQQFPDLHSELNLSSLELGDSALYFCASTPASGGNTDTQYFGPGTRLTVL.

The V and J genes are TRBV7-9 and TRBJ1-4; TRBD1 matches 9 bases. This CDR3 is built from 16 residues. J gave up 5 bases and V 5 bases, and 9 bases lay outside the gene matches. Germline values: CDR1 SEHNR, CDR2 FQNEAQ (reference sequence). As DNA, the CDR3 is TGTGCCAGCAGCAACACCGGGACAGGGTTCAATGAAAAACTGTTTTTT. Its protein is CASSNTGTGFNEKLFF.

There are a few counts of this clonotype. The chain recombines TRBV5-1 with TRBJ2-1; TRBD2 matches 7 bases. CDR3 length: 16 residues. V trimming: 3 bases; J trimming: 5 bases; junction bases outside the gene matches: 11. Germline lookup yields CDR1 SGHRS and CDR2 YFSETQ. In DNA, the CDR3 is TGCGCCAGCAGCTCAGGACTAGGATCCTGGGACAATGAGCAGTTCTTC. It specifies CASSSGLGSWDNEQFF.

This clonotype appeared many times. The rearrangement uses TRBV12-3 or TRBV12-4 and TRBJ2-1; 9 bases agree with TRBD2. There are 16 residues in the CDR3. V shed 6 bases and J 7 bases; nucleotides not matched to a gene: 13. The CDR3, as DNA: TGTGCCAGCAGGCTCGTTAGCGGGGGAGAGTTAAATGAGCAGTTCTTC. It encodes CASRLVSGGELNEQFF.

V gene TRBV15 combines with J gene TRBJ1-2; D is uncertain. CDR1 is LNHNV and CDR2 is YYDKDF in the germline V gene (reference sequence). The CDR3 contains 13 residues. The ends were cut back, 0 bases at V and 8 bases at J, with 10 bases in the middle. The CDR3 sequence is CATSRDLKEGYTF. CDR3 DNA: TGTGCCACCAGCAGAGACCTGAAGGAAGGCTACACCTTC.

The V call is TRBV10-3, the J call TRBJ2-3; maybe TRBD1 (5 bases). Between the trimmed V and J ends, which lost 2 bases and 7 bases, there was a span of 7 bases. CDR3 length equals 12 residues. Germline V gene data show CDR1 as ENHRY and CDR2 as SYGVKD. This CDR3 is CAISERTNTQYF. The CDR3 DNA is TGTGCCATCAGTGAGCGGACAAATACGCAGTATTTT.

This clonotype was detected only a few times. The chain recombines TRBV3-1 with TRBJ1-1; D remains ambiguous. The CDR3 has 13 amino acids. Germline CDR1 and CDR2: LGHDT and YNNKEL (reference sequence). Trimming removed 2 bases at V and 5 bases at J, with 9 bases between. The DNA of the CDR3 is TGTGCCAGCAGCCAAATCGCGGGGACTGAAGCTTTCTTT. This gives the protein CASSQIAGTEAFF.

The chain has TRBV30 and TRBJ1-1; D is undetermined. The CDR3 runs 11 residues. Germline V CDR1 and CDR2: GTSNPN, SVGIG (reference sequence). Trimming removed 5 bases at V and 0 bases at J, with 4 bases between. The DNA for the CDR3 is TGTGCCTGGGGCTTGAACACTGAAGCTTTCTTT. This sequence encodes CAWGLNTEAFF.